The rows below give T cell receptor beta chains drawn from one sample of a study of blood T cell repertoires in COVID-19. Using immunoSEQ multiplex PCR, the repertoire was profiled, and TCRdb retains in-frame clones only, with some absent. This table has about 150,000 clones, approximately 90% appearing once. The specimen was peripheral blood. The receptors here all came from a woman in her sixties or seventies with active or convalescent COVID-19. Each CDR3 is given with its conserved first and last residue. The D gene is left open where the match is weak. A row's size may be missing; if present it is once, few, many or a size class.

V	J	size	D	CDR3
TRBV5-4	TRBJ1-1	NA	NA	CASSLGGRNTEAFF
TRBV6-1	TRBJ1-4	NA	TRBD1	CASSEQGAEKLFF
TRBV2	TRBJ2-3	NA	NA	CASSEGPSTDTQYF
TRBV7-9	TRBJ2-3	NA	NA	CASSHGIGPPETDTQYF
TRBV19	TRBJ2-7	NA	NA	CASSISDGAYEQYF
TRBV19	TRBJ1-2	NA	NA	CASSISTGYYGYTF
TRBV4-1	TRBJ2-6	NA	TRBD1	CASSQGETGTGANVLTF
TRBV20-1	TRBJ1-1	once	NA	CSASGSRALNTEAFF
TRBV19	TRBJ2-7	NA	TRBD2	CASSMAGGAYEQYF
TRBV18	TRBJ1-1	NA	TRBD1	CASSPQEGAMNTEAFF
TRBV14	TRBJ2-3	NA	TRBD2	CASRRGGTDTQYF
TRBV6-5	TRBJ2-1	NA	NA	CASSFLPLTRNNEQFF
TRBV7-2	TRBJ1-1	NA	NA	CASSLGWQGEAFF
TRBV29-1	TRBJ2-1	few	NA	CSAKGIYSDEQFF
TRBV5-1	TRBJ2-1	NA	NA	CASSLPSLRSYNEQFF
TRBV6-5	TRBJ1-2	NA	TRBD1	CASTPDRGPGYTF